The clone carrying this T cell receptor (beta chain) was seen just once. What it binds is not known. With sequencing, the targeted depth ranged from 1 in 200,000 to 1 in 1 million T cells. Sequencing was performed with immunoSEQ multiplex PCR; in TCRdb, only in-frame clones are kept and a portion is missing. The repertoire holds 140,000 to 150,000 clones, with around 76% as singletons. The entry originates in a study of cytotoxic CD8 clonotypes in ibrutinib-treated CLL. The study's findings and limits: Having risen at ibrutinib response, clonality had fallen back toward baseline by progression.

V lost 2 bases, J lost 0 bases, and 5 bases stayed unmatched. The CDR3 loop spans 16 amino acids. Germline V gene data show CDR1 as GTSNPN and CDR2 as SVGIG (reference sequence). This TCR was recovered from a human donor with chronic lymphocytic leukemia. Sequences were derived from PBMCs, sampled after 24 months of ibrutinib treatment. The genes are TRBV30 and TRBJ1-3, with 9 bases that match TRBD1. The CDR3 DNA is TGTGCCTGGAGTCCGACAGGGGGGAGCTCTGGAAACACCATATATTTT. It encodes CAWSPTGGSSGNTIYF.